Described below is a single T cell receptor (beta chain) sequence and its context. Its target is unknown. The data belong to a study of cytomegalovirus exposure and HLA in healthy donors. Study context: Samples from HLA-typed donors yielded about 80 million unique TCRs in an early data release.

With 60 Vbeta and 13 Jbeta primers, the PCR was carried out. Repertoires were generated with immunoSEQ multiplex PCR, while TCRdb's copy carries only in-frame clones and drops some. The sample holds 150,000 to 200,000 clones. The CDR3 sequence is 15 residues long. Trimming at V came to 2 bases and at J to 2 bases, leaving 2 bases not matched to a gene. Looked up from germline, CDR1 is LGHNA and CDR2 is YNFKEQ. Study results and limitations: Despite most TCR sequences being rare, some public TCRs occurred in many donors. It was reportedly the case that the classifier diagnosed cytomegalovirus status with high specificity and sensitivity.

Sequenced material: PBMCs. The sequence was obtained from a woman younger than 30 in good health and CMV-seropositive. The chain carries TRBV4-2 and TRBJ2-5; 10 bases agree with TRBD2. The CDR3 nucleotides are TGTGCCAGCAGCCAACAGCGGGGGGGGCAAGAGACCCAGTACTTC. Translated, it gives CASSQQRGGQETQYF.